The 10 T cell receptor beta chains reported below all come from one sample, sequenced in a study of PD-1 blockade in mismatch repair-deficient tumors. No antigen has been assigned to these receptors. Clones were read by immunoSEQ multiplex PCR, and TCRdb kept only the in-frame ones, dropping some. There are about 9,800 clones in the sample; approximately 83% occur only once, and around 21% lies in the top ten. Time point of the sample: approximately nine-day in vitro stimulation with candidate neoantigen peptide 2. Sequenced material: cells cultured in vitro, taken from a patient treated with pembrolizumab. These receptors originate from an adult with mismatch repair-deficient cancer.

The DNA of the CDR3 is TGTGCCAGTAAAATGGGACAGGGGACGGGCAATCAGCCCCAGCATTTT. Encoded protein: CASKMGQGTGNQPQHF. The rearrangement joins TRBV19 to TRBJ1-5; 10 nucleotides match TRBD1. V shed 7 bases and J 2 bases; nucleotides not matched to a gene: 8. CDR3 length: 16 amino acids. CDR1 and CDR2 from the germline V gene are LNHDA and SQIVND (reference sequence).

This rearrangement joins TRBV2 to TRBJ1-1; D is unclear. Germline CDR1 reads SNHLY; CDR2 reads FYNNEI. Trimming took 7 bases from V and 1 from J, leaving 10 bases between them. The CDR3 contains 13 residues. CDR3 nucleotides: TGTGCCAGCACAGACACCAGGAACACTGAAGCTTTCTTT. Translated, it gives CASTDTRNTEAFF.

V and J are TRBV28 and TRBJ1-2, with 8 bases aligning to TRBD1. The CDR3 sequence is 15 residues long. Per the germline V gene, CDR1 is MDHEN and CDR2 is SYDVKM. J gave up 8 bases and V 1 base, and 9 bases lay outside the gene matches. CDR3 region: CASSLSTGALGGYTF. DNA of the CDR3: TGTGCCAGCAGTTTATCGACAGGGGCCTTAGGAGGCTACACCTTC.

CDR3 protein: CASSSPGDYNSPLHF. The CDR3 nucleotides are TGTGCCAGCAGCTCCCCCGGAGACTATAATTCACCCCTCCACTTT. This chain uses TRBV11-3 with TRBJ1-6; no clear D. CDR3 length equals 15 residues. V dropped 4 bases and J dropped 3 bases, with 10 bases sitting between them. Germline CDR1 and CDR2: SGHNT and YENEEA.

This chain links TRBV7-2 with TRBJ1-5; D is unclear. The CDR3 extends over 12 amino acids. The V end was cut by 2 bases, the J end by 3 bases, with 2 bases between. Looked up from germline, CDR1 is SGHTA and CDR2 is FQGNSA. The CDR3 nucleotides are TGTGCCAGCAGCTTAAACAATCAGCCCCAGCATTTT. Translating gives CASSLNNQPQHF.

The CDR3 spells CASSLLYGYTF. Here the CDR3 DNA reads TGTGCCAGCAGTCTCCTCTATGGCTACACCTTC. The J gene is TRBJ1-2, the V gene TRBV28; D not resolved. The V gene's germline CDR1 is MDHEN and CDR2 SYDVKM. Deletions cut 5 bases from V and 4 bases from J, with 5 bases between. The CDR3 is made up of 11 amino acids.

The gene calls are TRBV6-6 and TRBJ2-7; weak D call: TRBD2 (5 bases). Germline values: CDR1 MNHNY, CDR2 SVGAGI (reference sequence). The CDR3 spans 15 residues. V gave up 4 bases and J gave up 2 bases, with 15 bases separating them. CDR3 protein: CASSSLPDGTYEQYF. The CDR3 nucleotides are TGTGCCAGCAGTTCCCTCCCCGACGGGACCTACGAGCAGTACTTC.

The chain has TRBV2 and TRBJ1-5; D call uncertain. The V end lost 6 bases, the J end lost 6 bases, and 15 bases lay between the germline ends. The V gene's germline CDR1 is SNHLY and CDR2 FYNNEI. There are 14 residues in the CDR3. DNA of the CDR3: TGTGCCAGCAGCGAAACCTTTTTGGGTCAGCCCCAGCATTTT. Translation: CASSETFLGQPQHF.

The chain is built from TRBV6-1 and TRBJ1-5, with TRBD1 matching 7 bases. V shed 1 base, J shed 5 bases, and the junction held 8 bases outside the gene matches. The germline gives CDR1 MNHNS, CDR2 SASEGT. This CDR3 has 16 amino acids. DNA for the CDR3: TGTGCCAGCAGTGAAGTCTTAAGGGGGCCGGATCAGCCCCAGCATTTT. Its protein product is CASSEVLRGPDQPQHF.

The rearrangement joins TRBV2 to TRBJ2-5; D is undetermined. The CDR3 spans 14 residues. Germline lookup yields CDR1 SNHLY and CDR2 FYNNEI. The ends were cut back, 6 bases at V and 2 bases at J, with 13 bases in the middle. CDR3: CASRDSPPQETQYF. Written as DNA, the CDR3 is TGTGCCAGCAGGGATAGTCCTCCTCAAGAGACCCAGTACTTC.